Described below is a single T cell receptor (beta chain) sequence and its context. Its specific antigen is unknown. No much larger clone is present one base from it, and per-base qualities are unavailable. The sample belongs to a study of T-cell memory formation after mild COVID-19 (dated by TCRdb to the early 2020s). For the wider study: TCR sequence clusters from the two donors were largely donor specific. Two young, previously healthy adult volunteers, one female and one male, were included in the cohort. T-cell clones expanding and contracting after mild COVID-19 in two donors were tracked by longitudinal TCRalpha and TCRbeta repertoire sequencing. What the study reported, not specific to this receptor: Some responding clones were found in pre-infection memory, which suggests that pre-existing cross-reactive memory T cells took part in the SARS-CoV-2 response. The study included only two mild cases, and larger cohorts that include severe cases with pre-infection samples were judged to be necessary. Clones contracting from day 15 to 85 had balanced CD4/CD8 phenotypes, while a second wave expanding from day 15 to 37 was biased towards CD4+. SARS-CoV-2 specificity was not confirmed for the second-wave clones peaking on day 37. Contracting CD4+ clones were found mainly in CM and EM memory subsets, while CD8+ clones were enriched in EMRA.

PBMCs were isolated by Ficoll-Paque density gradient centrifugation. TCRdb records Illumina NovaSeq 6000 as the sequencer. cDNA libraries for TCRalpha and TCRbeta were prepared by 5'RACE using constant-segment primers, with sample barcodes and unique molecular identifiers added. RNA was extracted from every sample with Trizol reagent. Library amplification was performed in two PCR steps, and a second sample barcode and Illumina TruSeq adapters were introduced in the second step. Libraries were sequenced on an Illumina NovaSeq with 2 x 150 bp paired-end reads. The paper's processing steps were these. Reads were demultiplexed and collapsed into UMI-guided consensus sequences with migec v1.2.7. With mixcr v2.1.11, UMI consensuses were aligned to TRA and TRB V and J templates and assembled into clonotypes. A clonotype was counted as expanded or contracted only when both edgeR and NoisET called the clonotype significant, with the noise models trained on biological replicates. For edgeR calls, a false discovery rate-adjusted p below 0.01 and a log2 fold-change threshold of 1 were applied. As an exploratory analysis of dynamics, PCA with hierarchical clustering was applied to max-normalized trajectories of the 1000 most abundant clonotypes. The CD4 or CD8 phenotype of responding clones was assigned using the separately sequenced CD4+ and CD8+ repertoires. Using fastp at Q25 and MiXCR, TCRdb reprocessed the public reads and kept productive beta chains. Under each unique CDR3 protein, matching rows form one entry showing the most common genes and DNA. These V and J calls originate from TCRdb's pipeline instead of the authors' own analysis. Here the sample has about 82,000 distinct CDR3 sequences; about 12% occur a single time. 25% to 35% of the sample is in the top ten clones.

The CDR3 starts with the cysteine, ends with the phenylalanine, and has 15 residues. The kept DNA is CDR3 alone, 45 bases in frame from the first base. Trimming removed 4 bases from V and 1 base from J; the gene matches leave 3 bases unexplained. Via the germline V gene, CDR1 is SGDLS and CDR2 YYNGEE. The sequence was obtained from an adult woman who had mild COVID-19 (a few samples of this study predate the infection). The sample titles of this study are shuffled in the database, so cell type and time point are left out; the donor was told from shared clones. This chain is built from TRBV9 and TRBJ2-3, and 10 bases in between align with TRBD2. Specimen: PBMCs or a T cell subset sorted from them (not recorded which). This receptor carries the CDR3 CASSRTSGGTDTQYF. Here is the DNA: TGTGCCAGCAGCCGAACTAGCGGGGGCACAGATACGCAGTATTTT.